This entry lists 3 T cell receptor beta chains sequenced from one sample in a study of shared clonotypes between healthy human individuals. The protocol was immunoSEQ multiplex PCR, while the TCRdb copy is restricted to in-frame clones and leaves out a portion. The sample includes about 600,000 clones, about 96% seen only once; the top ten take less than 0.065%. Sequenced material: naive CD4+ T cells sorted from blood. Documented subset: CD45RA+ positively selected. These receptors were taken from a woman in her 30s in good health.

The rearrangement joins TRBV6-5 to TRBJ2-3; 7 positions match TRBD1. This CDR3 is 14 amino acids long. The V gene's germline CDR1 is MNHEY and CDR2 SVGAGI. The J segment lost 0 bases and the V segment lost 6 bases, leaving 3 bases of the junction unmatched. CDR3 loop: CASSQGVSTDTQYF. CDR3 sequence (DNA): TGTGCCAGCAGCCAGGGGGTGAGCACAGATACGCAGTATTTT.

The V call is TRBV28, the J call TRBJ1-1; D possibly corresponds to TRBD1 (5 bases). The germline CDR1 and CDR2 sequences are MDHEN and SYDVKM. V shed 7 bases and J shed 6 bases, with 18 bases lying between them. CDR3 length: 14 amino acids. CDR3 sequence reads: CASTPAGYFPEAFF. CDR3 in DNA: TGTGCCAGCACCCCAGCAGGGTACTTCCCTGAAGCTTTCTTT.

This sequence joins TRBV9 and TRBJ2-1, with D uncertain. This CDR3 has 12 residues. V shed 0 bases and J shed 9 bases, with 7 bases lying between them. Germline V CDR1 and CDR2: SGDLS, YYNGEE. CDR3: CASSVEFGEQFF. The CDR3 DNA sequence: TGTGCCAGCAGCGTAGAATTCGGTGAGCAGTTCTTC.